Following are 17 T cell receptor beta chains from one sample sequenced in a study of beta chain features in type 1 diabetes. The study's findings and limits: All four CD4+ subsets from Type 1 diabetes patients carried moderately but significantly shorter TCRB CDR3s.

Their antigens remain unidentified. Expressed TCRB transcripts were sequenced after all isolated RNA was converted to cDNA. The data were produced by immunoSEQ multiplex PCR, yet TCRdb's version contains in-frame clones alone and is incomplete. The top ten clones hold about 0.02% of a sample with 640,000 or so clones, 13% of them seen once. The sequencing input was naive CD4+ T cells from blood. These receptor sequences come from a man between 18 and 35 years old with type 1 diabetes.

This clone showed up just a few times. The chain's CDR3 is CAWSVLGQGMAYTEAFF. CDR3 coding DNA: TGTGCCTGGAGTGTACTGGGGCAGGGGATGGCGTACACTGAAGCTTTCTTT. This sequence joins TRBV30 and TRBJ1-1; the D gene is possibly TRBD1 (6 bases). The CDR3 has 17 residues. Trimming left V 0 bases short and J 3 bases short, with 20 bases between. CDR1 is GTSNPN, CDR2 SVGIG, per germline (reference sequence).

This sequence joins TRBV19 and TRBJ2-1; the D gene is possibly TRBD1 (7 bases). The CDR3 is 15 amino acids. Germline CDR1 LNHDA, CDR2 SQIVND (reference sequence). The V end was cut by 1 base, the J end by 4 bases, with 11 bases between. CDR3 region: CASSIARGTYNEQFF. The CDR3 nucleotides are TGTGCCAGTAGTATAGCCAGGGGGACTTACAATGAGCAGTTCTTC.

The chain carries TRBV27 and TRBJ2-3, with 7 nucleotides matching TRBD1. The CDR3 totals 15 residues. Germline V gene data show CDR1 as MNHEY and CDR2 as SMNVEV (reference sequence). After removal of 0 bases from V and 0 bases from J, the junction contained 0 bases not matched to a gene. In DNA form, the CDR3 reads TGTGCCAGCAGTTTATCGGGACAGAGCACAGATACGCAGTATTTT. Translating it yields CASSLSGQSTDTQYF.

This clone turned up a few times. The chain uses TRBV14 and TRBJ1-1; D is possibly TRBD1 (5 bases). The V gene lost 4 bases and the J gene lost 1 base, with 7 bases spanning the gap. CDR3 length equals 13 residues. The germline V gene has CDR1 SGHDN and CDR2 FVKESK. In DNA form, the CDR3 reads TGTGCCAGCAGCCGACAGAAGAACACTGAAGCTTTCTTT. This codes for CASSRQKNTEAFF.

This rearrangement joins TRBV2 to TRBJ1-1; D is possibly TRBD1 (5 bases). V lost 5 bases and J lost 6, with 13 bases in between. In germline, CDR1 is SNHLY, CDR2 FYNNEI. The CDR3 has 13 residues. CDR3 in DNA: TGTGCCAGCAGTTTAAACAGGTGGGCTGAAGCTTTCTTT. Its translation is CASSLNRWAEAFF.

This clone was seen a handful of times. This rearrangement joins TRBV4-1 to TRBJ1-1, with D perhaps matching TRBD1 (6 bases). V gave up 3 bases and J gave up 12 bases, with 23 bases separating them. The CDR3 length is 15 residues. CDR1 MGHRA and CDR2 YSYEKL come from the germline V gene. CDR3 coding DNA: TGCGCCAGCAGCCAGGTAATCTTCGCGGGCAGGGGACCTTTCTTT. It encodes CASSQVIFAGRGPFF.

J is TRBJ1-2 and V is TRBV25-1, with 7 bases fitting TRBD1. CDR3 size: 13 residues. Unmatched junction bases numbered 8, after V lost 5 bases and J lost 8 bases. CDR1 is MGHDK and CDR2 is SYGVNS in the germline V gene. CDR3 in DNA: TGTGCCAGCAGTCCTGGACAGGAGGGGGGCTACACCTTC. It is translated as CASSPGQEGGYTF.

The chain employs TRBV7-6 and TRBJ1-4; a weak D match, TRBD1 (5 bases). The germline CDR1 and CDR2 sequences are SGHVS and FNYEAQ. The CDR3 spans 14 residues. V lost 5 bases to trimming and J lost 4 bases, with 11 bases between them. The chain's CDR3 is CASSRQPNNEKLFF. CDR3 in DNA: TGTGCCAGCAGCCGACAGCCCAATAATGAAAAACTGTTTTTT.

This clone was observed a handful of times. The gene calls are TRBV2 and TRBJ2-7; possibly TRBD1 or TRBD2 for D (5 bases each). The germline CDR1 and CDR2 sequences are SNHLY and FYNNEI. This CDR3 has 14 residues. V lost 2 bases to trimming and J lost 4 bases, with 12 bases between them. The CDR3 region has the DNA TGTGCCAGCAGTGAAACGGGACCAGGTTACGAGCAGTACTTC. This gives the protein CASSETGPGYEQYF.

J is TRBJ2-3 and V is TRBV11-2; D remains ambiguous. Trimming pared 5 bases from V and 6 bases from J, leaving 9 bases between. Per germline, CDR1 SGHAT and CDR2 FQNNGV. This CDR3 region has 12 residues. The CDR3 spells CASSPRSDTQYF. DNA for the CDR3: TGTGCCAGCAGCCCCAGGAGTGATACGCAGTATTTT.

Only one count was recorded for this clone. This chain joins TRBV12-5 and TRBJ1-2; no definite D call. The CDR3 has 12 residues. The V end lost 7 bases, the J end lost 2 bases, and 8 bases lay between the germline ends. Germline V lookup: CDR1 LGHNT, CDR2 FRNRAP. The CDR3 here is CASANKNYGYTF. CDR3 in DNA: TGTGCTAGTGCCAACAAGAACTATGGCTACACCTTC.

This clone was detected only a few times. The chain employs TRBV2 and TRBJ1-5; D not resolved. The CDR3 has 15 amino acids. V was clipped by 5 bases and J by 0 bases, with 11 bases between them. Germline V lookup: CDR1 SNHLY, CDR2 FYNNEI. Here the CDR3 reads CASSFVKASNQPQHF. As DNA, the CDR3 is TGTGCCAGCAGTTTCGTGAAAGCTAGCAATCAGCCCCAGCATTTT.

This clone was detected only a few times. The rearrangement uses TRBV30 and TRBJ1-5, with D possibly TRBD1 on 6 matching bases. There are 13 residues in the CDR3. The V end was cut by 2 bases, the J end by 6 bases, with 11 bases between. Germline CDR1 reads GTSNPN; CDR2 reads SVGIG (reference sequence). The CDR3 DNA reads TGTGCCTGGAGTAGACAGGAAAGTCAGCCCCAGCATTTT. It yields the protein CAWSRQESQPQHF.

Only a few counts were recorded for this clone. This rearrangement joins TRBV7-6 to TRBJ1-5; tentative D call: TRBD1 (6 bases). The CDR3 extends over 13 amino acids. Trimming shortened V by 5 bases and J by 8 bases, and 13 bases separated the two germline ends. Per germline, CDR1 SGHVS and CDR2 FNYEAQ. For the CDR3, the DNA is TGTGCCAGCAGCCGACAGGTTGTTGAGCCCCAGCATTTT. This sequence encodes CASSRQVVEPQHF. The variable domain in full, completed from reference TRBV7-6 and TRBJ1-5, reads GAGVSQSPRYKVTKRGQDVALRCDPISGHVSLYWYRQALGQGPEFLTYFNYEAQQDKSGLPNDRFSAERPEGSISTLTIQRTEQRDSAMYRCASSRQVVEPQHFGDGTRLSIL.

The rearrangement links TRBV6-5 to TRBJ2-7; TRBD1 matches at 7 bases. The trim removed 6 bases at V and 7 bases at J, leaving 12 bases unmatched. The CDR3 is 14 amino acids. CDR1 and CDR2 from the germline V gene are MNHEY and SVGAGI. This CDR3 reads CASSAGTATREQYF. DNA for the CDR3: TGTGCCAGCAGCGCCGGGACAGCGACGAGGGAGCAGTACTTC.

The chain has TRBV29-1 and TRBJ2-3; no definite D call. The germline V gene encodes CDR1 SQVTM and CDR2 ANQGSEA. CDR3 length equals 12 residues. V was pared by 4 bases and J by 8 bases, with 13 bases between. The CDR3 is CSVAAALGTQYF. DNA for the CDR3: TGCAGCGTTGCCGCAGCCCTTGGTACGCAGTATTTT.

J is TRBJ1-1 and V is TRBV12-5, with D possibly TRBD1 on 6 matching bases. Looked up from germline, CDR1 is LGHNT and CDR2 is FRNRAP. The CDR3 runs 14 residues. Deletions cut 3 bases from V and 3 bases from J, with 11 bases between. The CDR3 nucleotides are TGTGCTAGTGGTTTAACAGGGTCGGACACTGAAGCTTTCTTT. Its protein is CASGLTGSDTEAFF.